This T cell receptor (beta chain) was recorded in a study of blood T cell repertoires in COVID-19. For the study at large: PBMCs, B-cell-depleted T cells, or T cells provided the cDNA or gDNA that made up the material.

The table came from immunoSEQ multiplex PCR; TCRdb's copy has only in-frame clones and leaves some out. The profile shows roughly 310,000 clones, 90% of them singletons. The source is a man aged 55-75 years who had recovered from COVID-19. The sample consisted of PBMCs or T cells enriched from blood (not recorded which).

CDR3 residues: CASSSPDNANYGYTF. The CDR3 DNA is TGTGCCAGCAGCTCCCCGGACAACGCTAACTATGGCTACACCTTC. V is TRBV11-2 and J is TRBJ1-2; the D gene is possibly TRBD1 (5 bases). The CDR3 is 15 amino acids. Germline V lookup: CDR1 SGHAT, CDR2 FQNNGV. Trimming pared 4 bases from V and 0 bases from J, leaving 12 bases between.